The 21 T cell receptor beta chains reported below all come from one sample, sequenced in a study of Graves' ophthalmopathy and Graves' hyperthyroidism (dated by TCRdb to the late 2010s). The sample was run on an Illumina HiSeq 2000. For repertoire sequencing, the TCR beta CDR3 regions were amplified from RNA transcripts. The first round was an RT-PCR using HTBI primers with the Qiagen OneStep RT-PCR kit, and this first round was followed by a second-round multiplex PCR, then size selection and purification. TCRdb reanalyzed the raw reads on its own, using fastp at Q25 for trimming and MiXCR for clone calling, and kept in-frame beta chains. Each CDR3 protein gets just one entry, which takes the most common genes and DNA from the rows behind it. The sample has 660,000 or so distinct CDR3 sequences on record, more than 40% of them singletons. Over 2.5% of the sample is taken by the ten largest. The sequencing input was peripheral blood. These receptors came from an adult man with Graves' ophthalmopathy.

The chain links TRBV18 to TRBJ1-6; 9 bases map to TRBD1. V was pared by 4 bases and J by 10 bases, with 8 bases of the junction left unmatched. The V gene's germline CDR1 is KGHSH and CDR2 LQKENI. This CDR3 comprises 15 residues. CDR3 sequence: CASSQGGTGNSPLHF. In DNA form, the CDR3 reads TGTGCCAGCTCACAGGGTGGGACAGGGAACTCACCCCTCCACTTT.

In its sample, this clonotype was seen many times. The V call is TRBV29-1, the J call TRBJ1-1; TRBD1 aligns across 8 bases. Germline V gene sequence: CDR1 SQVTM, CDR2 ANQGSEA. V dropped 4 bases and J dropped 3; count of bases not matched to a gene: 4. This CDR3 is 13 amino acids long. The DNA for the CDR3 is TGCAGCGTTGCCACAGGGGGGGACACTGAAGCTTTCTTT. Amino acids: CSVATGGDTEAFF.

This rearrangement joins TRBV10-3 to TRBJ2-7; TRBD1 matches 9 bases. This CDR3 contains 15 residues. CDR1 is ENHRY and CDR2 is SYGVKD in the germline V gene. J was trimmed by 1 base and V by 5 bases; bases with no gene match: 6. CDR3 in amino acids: CAISWGQGQSYEQYF. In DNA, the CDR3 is TGTGCCATCAGTTGGGGACAGGGACAGTCCTACGAGCAGTACTTC.

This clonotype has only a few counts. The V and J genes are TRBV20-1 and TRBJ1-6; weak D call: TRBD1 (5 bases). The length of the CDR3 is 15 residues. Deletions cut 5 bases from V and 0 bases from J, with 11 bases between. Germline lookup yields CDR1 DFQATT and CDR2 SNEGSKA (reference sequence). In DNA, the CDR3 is TGCAGTGCTGACGACAGTAGCTCCTATAATTCACCCCTCCACTTT. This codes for CSADDSSSYNSPLHF.

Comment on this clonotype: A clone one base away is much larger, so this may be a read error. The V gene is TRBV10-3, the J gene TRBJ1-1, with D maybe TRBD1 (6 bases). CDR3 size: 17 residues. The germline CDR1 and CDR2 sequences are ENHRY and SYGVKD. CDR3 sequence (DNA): TGTGCCATCAGTGACTTTCCATTTGGGACAAAGAACACTGGAGCTTTCTTT. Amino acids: CAISDFPFGTKNTGAFF.

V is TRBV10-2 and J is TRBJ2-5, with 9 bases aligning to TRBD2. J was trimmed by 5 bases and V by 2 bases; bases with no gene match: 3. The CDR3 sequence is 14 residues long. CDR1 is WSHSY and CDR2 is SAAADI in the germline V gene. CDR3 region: CASSEAGGRETQYF. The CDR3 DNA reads TGCGCCAGCAGTGAGGCGGGGGGGCGCGAGACCCAGTACTTC.

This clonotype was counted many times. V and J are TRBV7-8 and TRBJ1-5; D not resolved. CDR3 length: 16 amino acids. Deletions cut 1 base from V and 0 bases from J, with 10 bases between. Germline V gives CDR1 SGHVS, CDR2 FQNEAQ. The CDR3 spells CASSLGSAGSNQPQHF. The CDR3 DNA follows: TGTGCCAGCAGCTTAGGGTCCGCCGGTAGCAATCAGCCCCAGCATTTT.

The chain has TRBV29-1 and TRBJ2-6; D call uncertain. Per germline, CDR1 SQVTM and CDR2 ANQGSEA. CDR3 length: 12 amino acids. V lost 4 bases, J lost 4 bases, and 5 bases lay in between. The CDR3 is CSVAQGANVLTF. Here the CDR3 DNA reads TGCAGCGTTGCACAGGGGGCCAACGTCCTGACTTTC.

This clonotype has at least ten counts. The CDR3 nucleotides read TGCGCCAGCACCCCCTGGGCAAATGAGAACACTGAAGCTTTCTTT. Translating it yields CASTPWANENTEAFF. The chain couples TRBV5-1 to TRBJ1-1; unclear D gene. Germline assignment: CDR1 SGHRS and CDR2 YFSETQ. Trimming removed 6 bases at V and 1 base at J, with 16 bases between. CDR3 size: 15 residues. Combining the CDR3 with reference TRBV5-1 and TRBJ1-1 gives the whole variable domain KAGVTQTPRYLIKTRGQQVTLSCSPISGHRSVSWYQQTPGQGLQFLFEYFSETQRNKGNFPGRFSGRQFSNSRSEMNVSTLELGDSALYLCASTPWANENTEAFFGQGTRLTVV.

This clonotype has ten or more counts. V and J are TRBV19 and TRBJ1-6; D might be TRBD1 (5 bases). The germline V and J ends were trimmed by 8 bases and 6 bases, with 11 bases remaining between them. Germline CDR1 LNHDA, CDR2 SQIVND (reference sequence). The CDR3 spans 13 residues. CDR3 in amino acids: CASGGRGNSPLHF. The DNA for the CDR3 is TGTGCCAGTGGGGGAAGGGGTAATTCACCCCTCCACTTT.

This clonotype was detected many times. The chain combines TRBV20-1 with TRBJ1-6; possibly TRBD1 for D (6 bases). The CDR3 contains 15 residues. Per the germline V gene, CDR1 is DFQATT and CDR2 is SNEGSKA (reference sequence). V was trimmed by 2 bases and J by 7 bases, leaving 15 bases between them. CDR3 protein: CSARIGAGENSPLHF. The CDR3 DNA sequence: TGCAGTGCTAGAATTGGGGCAGGGGAAAATTCACCCCTCCACTTT.

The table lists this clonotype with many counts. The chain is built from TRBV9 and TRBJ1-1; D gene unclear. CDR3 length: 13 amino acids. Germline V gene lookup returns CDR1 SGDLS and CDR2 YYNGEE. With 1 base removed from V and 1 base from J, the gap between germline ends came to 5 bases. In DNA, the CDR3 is TGTGCCAGCAGCGTATTTAGGAACACTGAAGCTTTCTTT. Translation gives CASSVFRNTEAFF.

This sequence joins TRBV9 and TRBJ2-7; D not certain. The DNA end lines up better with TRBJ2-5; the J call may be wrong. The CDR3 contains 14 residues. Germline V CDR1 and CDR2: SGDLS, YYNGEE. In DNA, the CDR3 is TGTGCCAGCTCACCACAACAGTCTACAGAGACCCAGTACTTC. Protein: CASSPQQSTETQYF.

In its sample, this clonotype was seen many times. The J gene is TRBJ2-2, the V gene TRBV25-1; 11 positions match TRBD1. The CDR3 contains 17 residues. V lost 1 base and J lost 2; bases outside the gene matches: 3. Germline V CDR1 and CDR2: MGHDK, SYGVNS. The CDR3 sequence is CASSESGTGGNTGELFF. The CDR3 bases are TGTGCCAGCAGTGAATCAGGGACAGGGGGTAACACCGGGGAGCTGTTTTTT.

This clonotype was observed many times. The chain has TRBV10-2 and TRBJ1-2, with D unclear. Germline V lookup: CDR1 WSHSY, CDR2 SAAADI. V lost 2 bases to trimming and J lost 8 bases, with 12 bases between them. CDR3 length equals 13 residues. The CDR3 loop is CASSEVTRRGYTF. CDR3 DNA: TGCGCCAGCAGTGAGGTGACCCGGCGGGGCTACACCTTC.

In DNA form, the CDR3 reads TGCAGCGTTGAGCTCGGAGGGACAGCTGGAAACACCTTC. This gives the protein CSVELGGTAGNTF. V usage is TRBV29-1 and J usage is TRBJ1-2, with 7 bases fitting TRBD1. Germline V CDR1 and CDR2: SQVTM, ANQGSEA. The CDR3 extends over 13 amino acids. V lost 3 bases to trimming and J lost 12 bases; unmatched junction nucleotides: 13. The full variable domain, rest sourced from reference TRBV29-1 and TRBJ1-2, is SAVISQKPSRDICQRGTSLTIQCQVDSQVTMMFWYRQQPGQSLTLIATANQGSEATYESGFVIDKFPISRPNLTFSTLTVSNMSPEDSSIYLCSVELGGTAGNTFGSGTRLTVV.

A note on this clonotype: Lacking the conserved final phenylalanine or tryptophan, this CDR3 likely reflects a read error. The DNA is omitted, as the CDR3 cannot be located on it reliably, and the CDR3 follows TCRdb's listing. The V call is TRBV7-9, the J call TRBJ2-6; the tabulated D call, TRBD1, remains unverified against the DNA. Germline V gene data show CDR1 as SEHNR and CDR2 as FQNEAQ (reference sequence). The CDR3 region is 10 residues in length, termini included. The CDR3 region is CASSQATSHT.

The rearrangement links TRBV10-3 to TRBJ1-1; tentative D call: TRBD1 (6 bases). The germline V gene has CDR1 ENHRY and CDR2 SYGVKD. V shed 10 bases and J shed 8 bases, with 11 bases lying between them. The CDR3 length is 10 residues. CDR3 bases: TGTGCCACCGAGACAGGCGAAGCTTTCTTT. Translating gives CATETGEAFF.

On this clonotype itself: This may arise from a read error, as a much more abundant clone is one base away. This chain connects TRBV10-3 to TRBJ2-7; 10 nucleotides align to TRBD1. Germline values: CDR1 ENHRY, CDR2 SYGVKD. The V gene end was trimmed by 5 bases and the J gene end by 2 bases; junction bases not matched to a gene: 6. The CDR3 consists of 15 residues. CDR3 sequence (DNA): TGTGCCATCAGTTACCGCGGGACAGGGGCCTACGAGCAGTACTTC. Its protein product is CAISYRGTGAYEQYF.

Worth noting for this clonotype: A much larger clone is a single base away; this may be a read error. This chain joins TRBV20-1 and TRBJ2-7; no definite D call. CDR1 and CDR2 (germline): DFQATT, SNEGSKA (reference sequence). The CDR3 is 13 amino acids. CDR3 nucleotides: TGCAGTGCTAGAGCCTTGTCCTCCTACGGGCAGTACTTC. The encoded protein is CSARALSSYGQYF.

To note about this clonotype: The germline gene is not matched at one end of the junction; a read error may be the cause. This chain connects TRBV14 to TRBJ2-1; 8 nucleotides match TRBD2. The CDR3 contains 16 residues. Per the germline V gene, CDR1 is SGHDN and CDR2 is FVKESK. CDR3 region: CASSQEVGLGANKQFF. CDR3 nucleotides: TGTGCCAGCAGCCAAGAAGTGGGACTAGGGGCCAATAAGCAGTTCTTC.